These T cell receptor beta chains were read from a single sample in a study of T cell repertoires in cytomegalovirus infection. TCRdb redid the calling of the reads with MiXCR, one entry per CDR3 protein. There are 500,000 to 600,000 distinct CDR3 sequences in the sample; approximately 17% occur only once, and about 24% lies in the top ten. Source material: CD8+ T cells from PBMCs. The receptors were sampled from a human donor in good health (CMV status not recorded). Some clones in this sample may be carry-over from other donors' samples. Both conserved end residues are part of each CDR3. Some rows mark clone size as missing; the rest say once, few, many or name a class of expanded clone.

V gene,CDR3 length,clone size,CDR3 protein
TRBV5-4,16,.,CASSLRLTGASYEQYF
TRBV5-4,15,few,CASSLKRESYNEQFF
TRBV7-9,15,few,CASSERQASSYEQYF
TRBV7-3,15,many,CASSATGQRDTEAFF
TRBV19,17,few,CASSIDPGTIAKNIQYF
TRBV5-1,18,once,CASSFLSGDKPDDYEQYF
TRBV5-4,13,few,CASSLELTNEQFF
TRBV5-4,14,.,CASSMDQSAYEQYF
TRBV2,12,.,CLRDPLANEQFF
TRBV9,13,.,CASTPAPAREQFF
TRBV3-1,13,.,CASSPALGDTQYF
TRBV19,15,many,CASSLILASYNEQFF
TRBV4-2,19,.,CASSVVGSVPTLNTGELFF
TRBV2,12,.,CAKCTSGNTIYF
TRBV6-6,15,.,CASTPRDRDLNEQFF
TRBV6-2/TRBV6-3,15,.,CASSTLAGGANEQFF
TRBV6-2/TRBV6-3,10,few,CASGVGEAFF
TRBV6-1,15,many,CASSELQTNTGELFF
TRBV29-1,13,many,CSVEGGTYNEQFF
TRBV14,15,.,CASSQDWDRGYGYTF
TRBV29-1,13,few,CSALDRGVREQYF
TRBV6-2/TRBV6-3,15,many,CASSYPRSSNQPQHF
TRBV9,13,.,CASSVAELGTQYF
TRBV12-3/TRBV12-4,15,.,CASTTGDRSSYEQYF
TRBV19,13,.,CASMGRADTEAFF
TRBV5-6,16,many,CASSLALTGPYNEQFF
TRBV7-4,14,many,CASSPRLSGNTIYF
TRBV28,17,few,CASSLRRSREGTDTQYF
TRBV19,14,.,CASIWGQGDTEAFF
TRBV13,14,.,CASSSRARSHEQYF
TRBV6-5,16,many,CASSPAWGAQRDEQYF
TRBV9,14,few,CASSVGGDGTEAFF
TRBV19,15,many,CASSITGLPDAEAFF
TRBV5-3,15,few,CASSLAGTSKDEQFF
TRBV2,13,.,CASSVWGEETQYF
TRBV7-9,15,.,CASSLWNSNTGELFF
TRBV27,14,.,CASSLGGARTEAFF